This T cell receptor beta chain was profiled in a study of T-cell memory formation after mild COVID-19. CDR1 and CDR2 (germline): SGHNT, YYREEE (reference sequence). The CDR3 runs 16 residues. V was trimmed by 0 bases and J by 9 bases, leaving 16 bases between them. In TCRdb, the 5' RACE reads were re-called with MiXCR into one record per CDR3 protein. The sample yields around 370,000 distinct CDR3 sequences, more than 20% seen once. Sequences were obtained from PBMCs or a T cell subset sorted from them (not recorded which). This sequence originates from an adult woman who had mild COVID-19 (a few samples of this study predate the infection). Cell type and time point are not known. The rearrangement uses TRBV5-4 and TRBJ1-6; D remains ambiguous. The CDR3 sequence is CASSLGPRRSGSPLHF. The CDR3 DNA sequence: TGTGCCAGCAGCTTGGGGCCCCGTCGGAGTGGTTCACCCCTCCACTTT.